The source of this T cell receptor beta chain is a study of cytomegalovirus exposure and HLA in healthy donors. In the case of this clone: Its antigen is not identified.

Primers included in the PCR were 60 Vbeta and 13 Jbeta primers. Generated by immunoSEQ multiplex PCR, the TCRdb table keeps only in-frame clones and is missing some. The sample carries around 150,000 clones, roughly three quarters recorded once. Study-wide findings and caveats: An assumption of roughly uniform sequencing depth across donors underlay the presence/absence analyses. Judged likely to be a sequencing artifact was a cluster of highly shared sequence variants.

The CDR3 length is 18 residues. The junction had 15 bases not matched to a gene; V was cut back by 1 base and J by 8 bases. CDR1 and CDR2 (germline): LGHNA, YSLEER. Healthy donors of bone marrow made up the group. The TCR originated in a man between 18 and 29 years old in good health and CMV-seropositive. J is TRBJ1-4 and V is TRBV4-3; TRBD1 agrees at 8 bases. The sample consisted of PBMCs. The CDR3 DNA follows: TGCGCCAGCAGCCAAGTCTTCATGCAGGGGGCCTCGTTAGAAAAACTGTTTTTT. Translated: CASSQVFMQGASLEKLFF.